What follows are 15 T cell receptor beta chains derived from one specimen sequenced in a study of T cells in Graves' hyperthyroidism and ophthalmopathy. Template material for amplifying TCR beta CDR3 regions consisted of RNA transcripts. The HTBI primer set drove a first-round RT-PCR of the TCR CDR3. TCRdb reprocessed the multiplex PCR reads with MiXCR, giving one entry per CDR3 protein. Of about 720,000 distinct CDR3 sequences in the sample, around 17% were seen once. Sequencing used blood. The receptors stem from a man between 18 and 35 years old with Graves' hyperthyroidism.

This clonotype has at least ten counts. CDR3 DNA: TGCAGTGCTAGGGAGACAGAGAACACTGAAGCTTTCTTT. Amino acid sequence: CSARETENTEAFF. This chain joins TRBV20-1 and TRBJ1-1; weak D call: TRBD1 (5 bases). This CDR3 has 13 amino acids. The ends were cut back, 3 bases at V and 1 base at J, with 9 bases in the middle. The germline V gene encodes CDR1 DFQATT and CDR2 SNEGSKA (reference sequence).

The chain couples TRBV14 to TRBJ2-2, with D uncertain. The germline V and J ends were trimmed by 2 bases and 0 bases, with 10 bases remaining between them. Looked up from germline, CDR1 is SGHDN and CDR2 is FVKESK. The CDR3 is made up of 16 amino acids. The CDR3 nucleotides read TGTGCCAGCAGCCAATACAACCCTTCGAACACCGGGGAGCTGTTTTTT. Its translation: CASSQYNPSNTGELFF.

This chain links TRBV4-1 with TRBJ2-7; the D is unclear. The CDR3 is made up of 14 amino acids. Trimming left V 4 bases short and J 6 bases short, with 16 bases between. The V gene's germline CDR1 is MGHRA and CDR2 YSYEKL. The CDR3 reads CASSPPPPISEQYF. The CDR3 nucleotides read TGCGCCAGCAGCCCACCCCCGCCTATCAGCGAGCAGTACTTC.

Ten or more counts support this clonotype. V gene TRBV6-2 or TRBV6-3 combines with J gene TRBJ2-5; D call uncertain. CDR3 length: 13 residues. Trimming took 2 bases from V and 2 from J, leaving 6 bases between them. Germline lookup yields CDR1 MNHEY and CDR2 SVGEGT. In DNA form, the CDR3 reads TGTGCCAGCAGTTACGGAGCACAAGAGACCCAGTACTTC. As protein: CASSYGAQETQYF.

This clonotype was recorded many times. This rearrangement joins TRBV18 to TRBJ2-7; 7 positions match TRBD2. Trimming cost V 0 bases and J 1 base; bases outside gene matches: 3. The CDR3 covers 15 residues. CDR1 is KGHSH, CDR2 LQKENI, per germline. The CDR3 nucleotides are TGTGCCAGCTCACCACCCAATAGCGGGTCCTACGAGCAGTACTTC. It specifies CASSPPNSGSYEQYF.

V usage is TRBV7-2 and J usage is TRBJ2-5; D call uncertain. This CDR3 is 12 amino acids long. V was pared by 5 bases and J by 7 bases, with 11 bases between. Germline V gene data show CDR1 as SGHTA and CDR2 as FQGNSA. CDR3 in amino acids: CASSDSSGTQYF. In DNA, the CDR3 is TGTGCCAGCAGCGACTCATCAGGGACCCAGTACTTC.

The CDR3 sequence is CASSSFRTGFSQPQHF. In DNA form, the CDR3 reads TGTGCCAGCAGCTCCTTTAGGACAGGGTTCAGTCAGCCCCAGCATTTT. The J gene is TRBJ1-5, the V gene TRBV5-6, with 8 bases that match TRBD1. CDR1 is SGHDT, CDR2 YYEEEE, per germline. The junction had 11 bases not matched to a gene; V was cut back by 3 bases and J by 6 bases. This CDR3 comprises 16 residues.

This clonotype was seen only a few times. V usage is TRBV5-8 and J usage is TRBJ2-3; 8 nucleotides agree with TRBD1. The CDR3 is made up of 16 amino acids. V dropped 0 bases and J dropped 0; count of bases not matched to a gene: 3. Germline lookup yields CDR1 SGHTS and CDR2 YDEGEE. CDR3 in amino acids: CASSLDQGASTDTQYF. The CDR3 coding sequence is TGTGCCAGCAGCTTGGATCAGGGGGCGAGCACAGATACGCAGTATTTT.

This clonotype was counted ten times or more. This sequence joins TRBV7-9 and TRBJ2-5, with D unresolved. V was cut by 10 bases and J by 5 bases, with 5 bases left in between. Germline V gene sequence: CDR1 SEHNR, CDR2 FQNEAQ (reference sequence). The length of the CDR3 is 9 residues. CDR3: CATDETQYF. As DNA, the CDR3 is TGTGCCACCGACGAGACCCAGTACTTC.

This clonotype was seen many times. The chain links TRBV6-2 or TRBV6-3 to TRBJ2-1; possibly TRBD1 or TRBD2 for D (6 bases each). The CDR3 extends over 13 amino acids. CDR1 MNHEY and CDR2 SVGEGT come from the germline V gene. This chain's CDR3 is CAGGFGSYNEQFF. As DNA, the CDR3 is TGTGCGGGGGGCTTCGGTTCCTACAATGAGCAGTTCTTC.

The chain employs TRBV27 and TRBJ2-1; TRBD2 matches at 12 bases. CDR3 size: 16 residues. With V trimmed by 2 bases and J by 6 bases, 5 bases remained unmatched. Germline V gene lookup returns CDR1 MNHEY and CDR2 SMNVEV (reference sequence). The CDR3 loop is CASSLRLAGVVNEQFF. The CDR3 DNA follows: TGTGCCAGCAGTTTACGACTAGCGGGAGTGGTCAATGAGCAGTTCTTC.

J is TRBJ2-2 and V is TRBV27; 7 bases match TRBD2. Germline assignment: CDR1 MNHEY and CDR2 SMNVEV (reference sequence). The CDR3 spans 18 residues. J was trimmed by 6 bases and V by 9 bases; bases with no gene match: 22. CDR3 residues: CASTGTTETRSISGELFF. Written as DNA, the CDR3 is TGTGCCAGTACCGGGACTACAGAGACTAGGTCGATATCCGGGGAGCTGTTTTTT.

The V call is TRBV19, the J call TRBJ2-1; 10 nucleotides agree with TRBD2. The V and J ends lost 3 bases and 1 base, in that order; junction bases with no gene match: 3. The CDR3 is 16 residues long. Germline CDR1 is LNHDA and CDR2 is SQIVND (reference sequence). The CDR3 region has the DNA TGTGCCAGTAGTATCGGACTAGCGGTATCCTACAATGAGCAGTTCTTC. It specifies CASSIGLAVSYNEQFF. The full variable domain, its missing parts supplied by reference TRBV19 and TRBJ2-1, is DGGITQSPKYLFRKEGQNVTLSCEQNLNHDAMYWYRQDPGQGLRLIYYSQIVNDFQKGDIAEGYSVSREKKESFPLTVTSAQKNPTAFYLCASSIGLAVSYNEQFFGPGTRLTVL.

J is TRBJ2-7 and V is TRBV28, with 12 bases fitting TRBD2. The V gene's germline CDR1 is MDHEN and CDR2 SYDVKM. V shed 3 bases, J shed 1 base, and the junction held 13 bases outside the gene matches. The CDR3 has 19 amino acids. The CDR3: CASSLLAGGQQGGSYEQYF. CDR3 nucleotide sequence: TGTGCCAGCAGTTTGCTAGCGGGAGGGCAGCAGGGGGGATCCTACGAGCAGTACTTC.

This clonotype was recorded a few times. The gene calls are TRBV6-1 and TRBJ2-1; D is perhaps TRBD1 (6 bases). Trimming cost V 7 bases and J 10 bases, with 11 bases left between them. CDR1 and CDR2 (germline): MNHNS, SASEGT. There are 11 residues in the CDR3. The CDR3 region has the DNA TGTGCCAGCACGGCAGGGGACGAGCAGTTCTTC. This sequence encodes CASTAGDEQFF.